This is a list of T cell receptor beta chains from one sample in a study of graft-versus-host responses after intestinal transplantation. Their antigens remain unidentified. Assay: immunoSEQ multiplex PCR; the TCRdb copy retains only in-frame clones and omits some. The repertoire holds tens of thousands of clones, with about 89% as singletons. The sample in question was unstimulated CD8+ T cells sorted from spleen or lymph node cells, obtained before intestinal transplant. The origin of the receptors is a human donor who received an intestinal transplant. The CDR3 runs from the conserved cysteine through the conserved F or W. A clone size is listed for some rows: how often the clone was seen (once, few, many), or a class if it is expanded.

size | V | CDR3
- | TRBV15 | CATSRDLSGEGGYTF
- | TRBV7-9 | CASTSGSSGTDTQYF
- | TRBV5-5 | CASSFDPGEQYF
- | TRBV27 | CASSPELLNYEQYF
- | TRBV4-1 | CASSQDEGARYEKLFF
- | TRBV10-3 | CAISESGTGGYEQYF
once | TRBV7-8 | CASSSIAGGPGSYNEQFF
- | TRBV28 | CASSHGGNTIYF
- | TRBV28 | CASSLPLAEVPSSSYNEQFF
- | TRBV19 | CASSILLGRPEQFF
- | TRBV27 | CASSRIHTQYF
once | TRBV29-1 | CSVLQPNKNEQFF
- | TRBV5-6 | CASSVSYEQYF
- | TRBV7-9 | CASSLAGGRSYGYTF
- | TRBV15 | CATSRDPAHYPKNTEAFF
- | TRBV27 | CASSPGGFSQYF
- | TRBV5-1 | CASSWGQGDYEQYF
- | TRBV28 | CASIRTSGHSNEQFF
- | TRBV23-1 | CASSRDRGLNTEAFF
- | TRBV23-1 | CASSQTRGGDTLTGELFF
- | TRBV14 | CASSQVSGVGGTDTQYF
- | TRBV19 | CASSIRASWGEREDNQPQHF
- | TRBV13 | CASSLGPDTEAFF
- | TRBV16 | CASSQEASGTYEQYF
once | TRBV2 | CASSEGAGGPNNEQFF
- | TRBV4-2 | CASSQQLAGGREQYF
- | TRBV19 | CASSMGDREIAGELFF
- | TRBV16 | CASSPPGLAGLHGTDTQYF
- | TRBV9 | CASSVAGGNTEAFF
- | TRBV7-8 | CASSLGADRGIPDTQYF
- | TRBV27 | CASSFLGQGAYEQYF
- | TRBV28 | CASSSNSAPYEQYF
- | TRBV27 | CASSLNGWPYSPLHF
- | TRBV25-1 | CASSGPRGTQYF
- | TRBV28 | CASMLAGGYEQYF
- | TRBV29-1 | CSVGGQGGEQYF
- | TRBV28 | CASSFVDTQYF
- | TRBV19 | CASSGGANEQFF
- | TRBV27 | CASSLAGGHSYSTDTQYF
- | TRBV2 | CASRDTYEKLFF
- | TRBV28 | CASRATGYQETQYF